This T cell receptor beta chain came from a study of T cells in Graves' hyperthyroidism and ophthalmopathy. Study-wide points: Blood also carried most thyroid clonotypes expanded above 0.001. Ophthalmopathy stood apart from stable hyperthyroidism in a 13 V-J model.

The CDR3 is 12 residues long. V dropped 0 bases and J dropped 7 bases, with 7 bases sitting between them. Germline V gives CDR1 SNHLY, CDR2 FYNNEI. Many counts were recorded for this clonotype. Its antigen is still unknown. The source material, RNA transcripts, was used to amplify TCR beta CDR3 regions. First-round RT-PCR targeting the TCR CDR3 was performed with the HTBI primer set. TCRdb ran MiXCR on the multiplex PCR reads and lists one entry per CDR3 protein. Counted here are approximately 640,000 distinct CDR3 sequences, 45% occurring once; the ten biggest clones make up 7% to 7.5%. Exclusion of patients followed from uncontrolled infection, other autoimmune disease, pregnancy or lactation. The diagnoses drew upon clinical symptoms, serum thyroxine and TRAb, thyroid ultrasound and orbital computed tomography.

This sequence originates from an adult man with Graves' disease, either hyperthyroidism or ophthalmopathy (not recorded which). Sequencing was performed on peripheral blood or thyroid tissue (not recorded which). V and J are TRBV2 and TRBJ2-7; D unresolved. CDR3 amino acids: CASSEAAWEQYF. Written as DNA, the CDR3 is TGTGCCAGCAGTGAAGCGGCGTGGGAGCAGTACTTC.